The TCR beta chain described here comes from a study of beta chain features in type 1 diabetes (dated by TCRdb to the late 2010s). As for the study more broadly: Mean age, gender distribution, total cell number and subset yield were not different between patients and healthy donors. A total of 100 million to 110 million sorted cells were examined across all samples, and a strong correlation was observed between cell number per subset and RNA yield. In the study, TCRB repertoires of sorted circulating CD4+ T cell subsets from recently diagnosed type 1 diabetes patients were compared with those of matched healthy donors. Naive and central memory subsets were obtained from all 30 or so donors, but regulatory and stem cell-like memory subsets were isolated from only 8 patients and about 8 healthy donors. The research as a whole found: Because cDNA was sequenced instead of genomic DNA, activated cells with high expression could be over-represented, although the groups did not differ in activation or CD3 levels. Only small numbers of individuals were included in the HLA sub-analyses, which left unresolved whether HLA type had any influence on TCRB rearrangement. At VDJ recombination sites, type 1 diabetes patients had fewer insertions and more deleted nucleotides, which implies abnormalities in thymic rearrangement. PCR may preferentially amplify shorter templates, but because patient and control samples were amplified and corrected together, any resulting skew would affect both groups equally. In all four CD4+ subsets, TCRB CDR3 length was moderately but significantly shorter in type 1 diabetes patients. The naive, central memory and regulatory TCRB repertoires appeared to resemble one another more closely among patients than among healthy donors.

The High Capacity cDNA Reverse Transcription Kit was used to reverse transcribe all of the isolated RNA, meaning that expressed TCRB transcripts were what got sequenced. Deep immunoSEQ sequencing was applied to naive, central memory and regulatory T cell samples, giving an average of about 3.6 million total reads per sample. After sorted cells were lysed in RLT buffer, RNA was extracted with DNase-treated RNeasy Micro or Mini kits, with the choice depending on cell number. To prevent cross-contamination, every cell subset was processed on its own, while patient and healthy donor samples were processed together. TCRB sequences were amplified from cDNA with the immunoSEQ multiplex PCR, producing 87-bp fragments spanning the CDR3 region. Amplicons were sequenced on the Illumina HiSeq platform. Per the authors' processing: Synthetic template baselines were used to correct PCR bias computationally, reads within Hamming distance 2 were collapsed, and singletons that could not be merged were discarded. Reads were aligned to IMGT to assign V, D and J genes, CDR3 length, and insertions or deletions at six rearrangement sites. Clonotype counts were normalized to sorted cell number within each subset before computing true diversity and Gini coefficients with the tcR R package. The overlap coefficient, calculated on TCRB nucleotide sequences, was used to measure repertoire sharing. Out-of-frame TCRB sequences from naive cells were analyzed as a proxy for the pre-selection repertoire. TCRdb obtained this table from immuneACCESS and retained in-frame rearrangements with V and J assigned. These tables miss some clones; where compared with another copy, unresolved V genes account for less than half of the shortfall, and the remainder is unexplained. V, J and clone size were drawn from that table, and D and trimming were deduced from the DNA. The sample includes roughly 350,000 clones, with more than 9.5% observed a single time. Clones ranked in the top ten supply 0.015% to 0.02% of the sample.

The CDR3 covers 17 residues, taking in both the cysteine and the phenylalanine. Just the 51-base CDR3 DNA is kept, in frame starting at base 1. CDR1 and CDR2 were assigned from the germline V gene as SGHTA and FQGTGA. Unmatched junction bases come to 6, with V trimmed by 5 bases and J by 2 bases. From each donor, a single peripheral blood sample of 100 to 150 mL on average was drawn into heparinised tubes. Using a panel that included CD45RO, CCR7, CD25, CD127, CD95 and CD27, naive, central memory, regulatory and stem cell-like memory CD4+ T cells were sorted on a BD FACSAria II. Purity was above 95% for every sorted population. Right away, PBMCs were isolated by Lymphoprep density gradient centrifugation and were stained directly, with no culture step. So that batch effects would be minimized, each experiment stained and sorted samples in pairs, pairing one healthy donor with one patient. About this clone itself: It has no known antigen specificity. Within one base of it there is no much larger clone, and no base qualities were kept.

Sequencing was done on a sample of naive CD4+ T cells from blood. Taken with the paper, the label for cell subset or site translates to: true naive CD4+ T cells. This receptor was identified in a woman between 25 and 40 years old in good health. The chain is assembled from TRBV7-3 and TRBJ2-3, and 14 junctional nucleotides match TRBD2. Here is the DNA: TGTGCCAGCAGCCGTACGGGACTAGCGGGAGTCACAGATACGCAGTATTTT. Its protein product is CASSRTGLAGVTDTQYF.